This is a list of T cell receptor beta chains from one sample in a study of T-cell memory formation after mild COVID-19. A single record per CDR3 protein comes from TCRdb applying MiXCR to the 5' RACE reads. Among 190,000 or so distinct CDR3 sequences listed, about 27% were seen once. The sequenced sample was PBMCs or a T cell subset sorted from them (not recorded which). Receptors were obtained from an adult woman who had mild COVID-19 (a few samples of this study predate the infection). Cell type and time point are not known. CDR3s leave out the opening cysteine and the closing phenylalanine or tryptophan.

CDR3 length: 16
J gene: TRBJ1-1
V gene: TRBV7-6
CDR3 protein: ASSLAFRAARGDTEAF

CDR3 length: 13
J gene: TRBJ2-3
V gene: TRBV5-4
CDR3 protein: ASSIGRGSTDTQY

CDR3 length: 11
J gene: TRBJ1-5
V gene: TRBV24-1
CDR3 protein: ATSLVGNQPQH

CDR3 length: 13
J gene: TRBJ2-3
V gene: TRBV7-9
CDR3 protein: ASSLAPSGADTQY

CDR3 length: 19
J gene: TRBJ2-5
V gene: TRBV2
CDR3 protein: ASSPSRRESRIDRGRETQY

CDR3 length: 14
J gene: TRBJ1-1
V gene: TRBV4-1
CDR3 protein: ASSQDIGQGRAEAF

CDR3 length: 9
J gene: TRBJ2-1
V gene: TRBV6-6
CDR3 protein: ASSTGGEQF

CDR3 length: 12
J gene: TRBJ2-3
V gene: TRBV4-1
CDR3 protein: ASKGTVDTDTQY

CDR3 length: 12
J gene: TRBJ1-1
V gene: TRBV20-1
CDR3 protein: SAGLVAVNTEAF

CDR3 length: 11
J gene: TRBJ1-2
V gene: TRBV27
CDR3 protein: ASSLSGDYGYT

CDR3 length: 15
J gene: TRBJ2-1
V gene: TRBV12-3/TRBV12-4
CDR3 protein: ASSLALGQGMGNEQF

CDR3 length: 14
J gene: TRBJ2-7
V gene: TRBV5-6
CDR3 protein: ASSPSWTDVTYEQY

CDR3 length: 14
J gene: TRBJ2-2
V gene: TRBV4-1
CDR3 protein: ASESETGGLTGELF

CDR3 length: 14
J gene: TRBJ2-3
V gene: TRBV7-9
CDR3 protein: ASRAPGGGVTDTQY

CDR3 length: 17
J gene: TRBJ1-1
V gene: TRBV24-1
CDR3 protein: ATSDIQPAGTGANTEAF

CDR3 length: 12
J gene: TRBJ2-1
V gene: TRBV5-1
CDR3 protein: ASSFVWRDNEQF

CDR3 length: 13
J gene: TRBJ1-1
V gene: TRBV4-1
CDR3 protein: ASSPPGQGVTEAF

CDR3 length: 12
J gene: TRBJ2-1
V gene: TRBV7-9
CDR3 protein: ASSSGYRYNEQF

CDR3 length: 9
J gene: TRBJ1-4
V gene: TRBV29-1
CDR3 protein: SVGTDEKLF

CDR3 length: 15
J gene: TRBJ1-6
V gene: TRBV19
CDR3 protein: ASSTSGWSSYNSPLH

CDR3 length: 13
J gene: TRBJ2-1
V gene: TRBV20-1
CDR3 protein: SASWVAGGRNEQF

CDR3 length: 15
J gene: TRBJ2-2
V gene: TRBV9
CDR3 protein: ASSVEGQGMETGELF

CDR3 length: 13
J gene: TRBJ2-1
V gene: TRBV11-3
CDR3 protein: ASSSGVAGNYEQF

CDR3 length: 13
J gene: TRBJ2-1
V gene: TRBV6-5
CDR3 protein: ASSYRLADIDEQF

CDR3 length: 11
J gene: TRBJ2-7
V gene: TRBV7-6
CDR3 protein: ASSYSEAYEQY

CDR3 length: 12
J gene: TRBJ2-2
V gene: TRBV27
CDR3 protein: ASSPDRAGGELF